A selection of T cell receptor beta chains follows, all from one sample in a study of glioma-infiltrating T cells after dendritic cell vaccination. TCRdb keeps only in-frame clones here, not all; method: immunoSEQ multiplex PCR. The sample includes just under 100,000 clones, 75% to 90% seen only once; the top ten take about 5.7%. Specimen: blood, collected after dendritic cell vaccination. These receptors were collected from a human donor with glioblastoma. CDR3s include the opening cysteine and the closing phenylalanine or tryptophan. A D gene is named only where the DNA matches it firmly. Rows give clone size only sometimes, using once, few, many, or a class for an expanded clone.

cdr3_length	clone_size	v_call	j_call	d_call	cdr3_aa	cdr3_nt
14	-	TRBV2	TRBJ1-1	-	CASRDGRGNTEAFF	TGTGCCAGCAGGGACGGCAGGGGCAACACTGAAGCTTTCTTT
14	few	TRBV6-1	TRBJ1-3	-	CASRESNSGNTIYF	TGTGCCAGCAGAGAGTCAAACTCTGGAAACACCATATATTTT
14	-	TRBV5-6	TRBJ1-4	-	CASSLSGADEKLFF	TGTGCCAGCAGCCTCTCGGGAGCTGATGAAAAACTGTTTTTT
17	once	TRBV5-6	TRBJ2-7	-	CASSFRDTFIPPDEQYF	TGTGCCAGCAGCTTCCGGGACACATTTATCCCCCCCGACGAGCAGTACTTC
12	-	TRBV28	TRBJ1-1	-	CASSLADTEAFF	TGTGCCAGCAGTTTAGCAGACACTGAAGCTTTCTTT
14	-	TRBV10-1	TRBJ1-1	-	CASSPGPQNTEAFF	TGCGCCAGCAGCCCTGGGCCTCAGAACACTGAAGCTTTCTTT
15	-	TRBV9	TRBJ2-1	TRBD2	CASSVGGRGYNEQFF	TGTGCCAGCAGCGTAGGCGGGAGAGGATACAATGAGCAGTTCTTC
15	-	TRBV2	TRBJ2-2	TRBD1	CASLRTGVNTGELFF	TGTGCCAGCCTAAGGACAGGGGTTAACACCGGGGAGCTGTTTTTT
14	few	TRBV5-1	TRBJ1-5	-	CASSPDGGNQPQHF	TGCGCCAGCAGCCCAGACGGGGGCAATCAGCCCCAGCATTTT
17	-	TRBV7-9	TRBJ1-3	TRBD1	CASSLGQPPISGNTIYF	TGTGCCAGCAGCTTGGGACAGCCACCGATCTCTGGAAACACCATATATTTT
15	-	TRBV25-1	TRBJ1-2	TRBD1	CASSEFEGALGGYTF	TGTGCCAGCAGTGAATTTGAGGGGGCGCTTGGAGGCTACACCTTC
15	-	TRBV4-1	TRBJ2-2	TRBD2	CASSLTGGWSGELFF	TGCGCCAGCAGCCTGACGGGGGGGTGGTCCGGGGAGCTGTTTTTT
14	-	TRBV30	TRBJ1-5	-	CAWNPGQLNQPQHF	TGTGCCTGGAACCCCGGACAACTTAATCAGCCCCAGCATTTT
13	once	TRBV11-2	TRBJ1-1	-	CASSLISRTEAFF	TGTGCCAGCAGCTTAATAAGTCGGACTGAAGCTTTCTTT
14	-	TRBV25-1	TRBJ2-5	-	CASTNTGNLETQYF	TGTGCCAGTACTAACACAGGGAACTTGGAGACCCAGTACTTC
15	-	TRBV9	TRBJ2-2	-	CASSPPGVGTGELFF	TGTGCCAGCAGCCCTCCCGGGGTGGGGACCGGGGAGCTGTTTTTT
15	few	TRBV19	TRBJ2-7	-	CASSSRRDRVGEQYF	TGTGCCAGTAGTTCCCGGAGGGACCGAGTCGGAGAGCAGTACTTC
13	-	TRBV30	TRBJ1-1	-	CAWSRLDSTEAFF	TGTGCCTGGAGTAGACTGGACAGCACTGAAGCTTTCTTT
16	-	TRBV28	TRBJ1-2	TRBD1	CASSLAGTAFPYGYTF	TGTGCCAGCAGTTTAGCTGGGACAGCTTTCCCCTATGGCTACACCTTC
14	-	TRBV2	TRBJ2-7	-	CASSETGPSYEQYF	TGTGCCAGCAGTGAGACAGGACCCTCCTACGAGCAGTACTTC
14	-	TRBV11-2	TRBJ2-3	-	CASSFWQGSDTQYF	TGTGCCAGCAGCTTTTGGCAGGGGTCCGATACGCAGTATTTT
14	-	TRBV5-1	TRBJ1-1	-	CASSIVRGVTEAFF	TGCGCCAGCAGCATCGTTCGAGGAGTCACTGAAGCTTTCTTT
15	-	TRBV28	TRBJ1-1	TRBD1	CASSFPGQGRYEAFF	TGTGCCAGCAGTTTCCCGGGACAGGGTCGTTACGAAGCTTTCTTT
12	-	TRBV30	TRBJ1-1	-	CAWATENTEAFF	TGTGCCTGGGCCACTGAAAACACTGAAGCTTTCTTT
18	-	TRBV5-1	TRBJ1-1	-	CASSLVPREVPGNTEAFF	TGCGCCAGCAGCTTGGTTCCCAGGGAGGTCCCCGGGAACACTGAAGCTTTCTTT
14	-	TRBV6-1	TRBJ1-1	-	CASSRTTSNTEAFF	TGTGCCAGCAGTAGAACTACCTCGAACACTGAAGCTTTCTTT
15	-	TRBV18	TRBJ1-2	-	CASSLGGPPSEGYTF	TGTGCCAGCTCACTAGGCGGCCCCCCGAGTGAGGGCTACACCTTC
13	-	TRBV19	TRBJ2-5	-	CASRARGKETQYF	TGTGCCAGTAGGGCCAGGGGCAAGGAGACCCAGTACTTC
16	-	TRBV6-5	TRBJ1-3	-	CASSYGAAFSGNTIYF	TGTGCCAGCAGTTACGGGGCAGCTTTCTCTGGAAACACCATATATTTT
16	-	TRBV10-3	TRBJ1-6	-	CAISDSPRGDNSPLHF	TGTGCCATCAGTGATTCCCCCAGGGGCGATAATTCACCCCTCCACTTT
15	-	TRBV2	TRBJ2-1	TRBD2	CASTVTSGAANEQFF	TGTGCCAGCACTGTGACTAGCGGGGCCGCCAATGAGCAGTTCTTC
12	-	TRBV5-8	TRBJ2-7	-	CASRVWANEQYF	TGTGCCAGCAGGGTTTGGGCGAACGAGCAGTACTTC
17	-	TRBV27	TRBJ1-2	TRBD1	CASSSLTTGPHRYGYTF	TGTGCCAGCAGTTCCCTTACGACAGGGCCCCACCGATATGGCTACACCTTC
14	-	TRBV6-6	TRBJ1-5	-	CASSYSPGGQPQHF	TGTGCCAGCAGTTACTCACCCGGCGGGCAGCCCCAGCATTTT
14	-	TRBV5-1	TRBJ2-7	TRBD2	CASSLGLALYEQYF	TGCGCCAGCAGCTTGGGACTAGCCCTTTACGAGCAGTACTTC
14	-	TRBV4-1	TRBJ1-1	-	CASSQVSSNTEAFF	TGCGCCAGCAGCCAAGTTAGCTCGAACACTGAAGCTTTCTTT
14	-	TRBV6-1	TRBJ2-7	-	CAISDGGTLNEQYF	TGTGCCATCAGTGACGGAGGGACTCTGAACGAGCAGTACTTC
15	-	TRBV9	TRBJ2-3	-	CASSVGLGPTDTQYF	TGTGCCAGCAGCGTAGGCCTAGGCCCCACAGATACGCAGTATTTT
15	-	TRBV5-1	TRBJ1-2	-	CASSLTGPLNYGYTF	TGCGCCAGCAGCTTAACAGGGCCCCTTAACTATGGCTACACCTTC